The present T cell receptor (beta chain) was sequenced within a study of cytomegalovirus exposure and HLA in healthy donors. General study points: Reported performance of the classifier showed diagnosis of cytomegalovirus status with high specificity and sensitivity. Rare sequences made up most TCRs, while some public TCRs were found in many donors. First-cohort TCR clusters were later found to tend to co-occur in the 130 or so validation repertoires.

Remarks on this clone: Its specificity is not known.

V was clipped by 6 bases and J by 8 bases; unmatched bases: 8. CDR3 length: 13 residues. Germline CDR1 and CDR2: LGHNT and FRNRAP. The table came from immunoSEQ multiplex PCR; TCRdb's copy has only in-frame clones and leaves some out. The sample records about 150,000 clones, more than 70% being singletons. Material for sequencing was PBMCs. This receptor was taken from a human donor in good health. The chain uses TRBV12-5 and TRBJ2-7, with 9 bases fitting TRBD1. The CDR3 sequence: CASGETQGAKQYF. The CDR3 DNA sequence: TGTGCTAGTGGAGAGACACAGGGGGCGAAGCAGTACTTC.